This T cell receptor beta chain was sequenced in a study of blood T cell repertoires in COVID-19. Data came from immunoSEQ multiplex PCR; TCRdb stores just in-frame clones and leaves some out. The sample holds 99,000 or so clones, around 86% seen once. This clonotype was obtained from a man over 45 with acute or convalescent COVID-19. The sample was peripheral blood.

This CDR3 is CASSLSSAGDVTQYF. The DNA of the CDR3 is TGCGCCAGCAGCTTGAGTTCTGCGGGAGACGTTACGCAGTATTTT. This rearrangement joins TRBV5-1 to TRBJ2-3, with TRBD2 matching 7 bases. The J segment lost 8 bases and the V segment lost 1 base, leaving 10 bases of the junction unmatched. CDR1 SGHRS and CDR2 YFSETQ come from the germline V gene. The CDR3 totals 15 residues.